The 28 T cell receptor beta chains below all came from one sample that was sequenced in a study of human T cells and chemical hapten exposure. TCRdb reprocessed the RACE reads with MiXCR, giving one entry per CDR3 protein. This table has 80,000 to 100,000 distinct CDR3 sequences, roughly a tenth appearing once. Specified time point: patch test 3, about 24 weeks after DPC sensitization. The treatment: therapeutic diphenylcyclopropenone sensitization with weekly scalp DPC. The sample consisted of whole blood, taken in connection with sensitization to the hapten diphenylcyclopropenone (DPC). These receptors all stem from a woman in her twenties or thirties with alopecia areata. Some clones in this sample may be carry-over from other donors' samples.

This clonotype has only a few counts. This sequence joins TRBV10-3 and TRBJ2-7; D unresolved. V gave up 0 bases and J gave up 6 bases, with 6 bases separating them. CDR1 and CDR2 from the germline V gene are ENHRY and SYGVKD. The CDR3 totals 12 residues. CDR3 in DNA: TGTGCCATCAGTGAGTCCGTGGGCGAGCAGTACTTC. Translation: CAISESVGEQYF.

This clonotype was found many times. V is TRBV20-1 and J is TRBJ2-7; D is possibly TRBD1 or TRBD2 (7 bases each). V lost 6 bases and J 4 bases, leaving 16 bases between the germline ends. This CDR3 contains 13 residues. Germline V gene sequence: CDR1 DFQATT, CDR2 SNEGSKA (reference sequence). CDR3 DNA: TGCAGTGCCCTGACCAGGGGGGGGTACGAGCAGTACTTC. Protein product: CSALTRGGYEQYF.

The chain employs TRBV6-2 or TRBV6-3 and TRBJ2-1; 10 bases line up with TRBD2. Germline lookup yields CDR1 MNHEY and CDR2 SVGEGT. Germline trimming cut 6 bases from V and 8 bases from J; bases unmatched to any gene: 10. This CDR3 is built from 15 residues. The CDR3 region has the DNA TGTGCCAGCAGGGGAAGCGGGAGGGCCATCTATGAGCAGTTCTTC. This sequence encodes CASRGSGRAIYEQFF.

The chain uses TRBV4-3 and TRBJ2-1, with a possible D match to TRBD2 (6 bases). Deletions cut 1 base from V and 0 bases from J, with 10 bases between. The CDR3 is 16 amino acids. Germline CDR1 reads LGHNA; CDR2 reads YSLEER. In DNA form, the CDR3 reads TGCGCCAGCAGCCAAGCGGGAGTGAGCTCCTACAATGAGCAGTTCTTC. Its protein is CASSQAGVSSYNEQFF.

V and J are TRBV18 and TRBJ1-3; tentative D call: TRBD1 (5 bases). The CDR3 spans 16 residues. With 3 bases removed from V and 0 bases from J, the gap between germline ends came to 12 bases. Germline CDR1 reads KGHSH; CDR2 reads LQKENI. The CDR3, as DNA: TGTGCCAGCTCACCTTGGGACTCCGGCTCTGGAAACACCATATATTTT. Translating gives CASSPWDSGSGNTIYF.

Ten or more counts support this clonotype. The chain carries TRBV29-1 and TRBJ1-1, with D unclear. Trimming removed 5 bases at V and 1 base at J, with 5 bases between. The germline CDR1 and CDR2 sequences are SQVTM and ANQGSEA. The CDR3 length is 11 residues. CDR3 sequence reads: CSVQENTEAFF. CDR3 DNA: TGCAGCGTTCAGGAGAACACTGAAGCTTTCTTT.

This clonotype was seen ten or more times. V and J are TRBV29-1 and TRBJ2-1, with D possibly called TRBD1 or TRBD2 (5 bases each). The CDR3 covers 12 residues. CDR1 is SQVTM, CDR2 ANQGSEA, per germline. V lost 8 bases, J lost 6 bases, and 14 bases lay in between. CDR3 nucleotide sequence: TGCAGCTGCGCTGGGGCGGGCAATGAGCAGTTCTTC. Translating gives CSCAGAGNEQFF.

This sequence joins TRBV4-2 and TRBJ2-1; maybe TRBD2 (6 bases). CDR1 is LGHNA and CDR2 is YNFKEQ in the germline V gene. The CDR3 has 17 amino acids. The V end lost 0 bases, the J end lost 4 bases, and 16 bases lay between the germline ends. For the CDR3, the DNA is TGTGCCAGCAGCCAAGAAGGGGTAGCGGAGTCATACAATGAGCAGTTCTTC. Amino acid sequence: CASSQEGVAESYNEQFF.

This clonotype was recorded many times. V usage is TRBV20-1 and J usage is TRBJ2-7, with 8 nucleotides matching TRBD1. The V and J ends lost 4 bases and 2 bases, in that order; junction bases with no gene match: 4. This CDR3 is built from 13 residues. Germline CDR1 and CDR2: DFQATT and SNEGSKA (reference sequence). The CDR3 sequence: CSATQQGAYEQYF. The CDR3 DNA sequence: TGCAGTGCTACTCAACAGGGGGCCTACGAGCAGTACTTC.

V usage is TRBV3-1 and J usage is TRBJ2-7; no firm D call. V shed 0 bases and J shed 2 bases, with 11 bases lying between them. Germline values: CDR1 LGHDT, CDR2 YNNKEL (reference sequence). The CDR3 loop spans 15 amino acids. The CDR3 DNA sequence: TGTGCCAGCAGCCAAGATACCCGGATACCCTACGAGCAGTACTTC. It is translated as CASSQDTRIPYEQYF.

Comment on this clonotype: Given the absence of the conserved phenylalanine or tryptophan at the CDR3 end, a read error is likely. This chain joins TRBV15 and TRBJ2-1; 11 nucleotides align to TRBD2. Germline CDR1 is LNHNV and CDR2 is YYDKDF (reference sequence). V was pared by 0 bases and J by 2 bases, with 3 bases of the junction left unmatched. CDR3 size: 17 residues. Here the CDR3 reads CATSRDLAGGTYNEQFL. The CDR3 bases are TGTGCCACCAGCAGAGATCTAGCGGGAGGTACCTACAATGAGCAGTTCCTC.

This clonotype was detected many times. The V call is TRBV7-9, the J call TRBJ2-3, with D unclear. Per the germline V gene, CDR1 is SEHNR and CDR2 is FQNEAQ (reference sequence). The CDR3 runs 11 residues. V was pared by 8 bases and J by 4 bases, with 7 bases between. CDR3 region: CASLVADTQYF. In DNA form, the CDR3 reads TGTGCCAGCTTGGTCGCAGATACGCAGTATTTT.

Remarks on this clonotype: This sequence may be a read error, since a much larger clone differs from it by one base. The chain recombines TRBV10-3 with TRBJ2-2; D is possibly TRBD2 (5 bases). The CDR3 covers 12 residues. The germline CDR1 and CDR2 sequences are ENHRY and SYGVKD. CDR3 amino acids: CAIGRNTGEPFF. The CDR3 DNA sequence: TGTGCCATCGGACGTAACACCGGGGAGCCGTTTTTT.

Points on this clonotype: A much larger clone is a single base away; this may be a read error. The CDR3 sequence: CVSSEGPPKPQYF. Here the CDR3 DNA reads TGTGTCAGCAGCGAGGGACCCCCCAAACCGCAGTATTTT. The rearrangement joins TRBV7-6 to TRBJ2-3; D could derive from TRBD1 or TRBD2 (5 bases each). From germline, CDR1 is SGHVS and CDR2 FNYEAQ. CDR3 length: 13 amino acids.

This clonotype was seen repeatedly, ten times or more. The chain recombines TRBV3-1 with TRBJ2-7; 9 bases agree with TRBD2. Germline V gives CDR1 LGHDT, CDR2 YNNKEL (reference sequence). The trim removed 4 bases at V and 6 bases at J, leaving 7 bases unmatched. The CDR3 consists of 14 residues. CDR3 DNA: TGTGCCAGCAGCCCAGGGACTAGCAGTCGCGAGCAGTACTTC. This sequence encodes CASSPGTSSREQYF.

This rearrangement joins TRBV20-1 to TRBJ1-5; D possibly corresponds to TRBD1 (6 bases). Germline V CDR1 and CDR2: DFQATT, SNEGSKA (reference sequence). CDR3 length: 14 amino acids. The ends were cut back, 3 bases at V and 4 bases at J, with 13 bases in the middle. CDR3 nucleotides: TGCAGTGCTAGGATACAGGGCCAGAATCAGCCCCAGCATTTT. It codes for CSARIQGQNQPQHF.

This rearrangement joins TRBV15 to TRBJ2-1; D not certain. Trimming shortened V by 1 base and J by 13 bases, and 11 bases separated the two germline ends. The CDR3 runs to 12 residues. Germline CDR1 and CDR2: LNHNV and YYDKDF (reference sequence). This CDR3 reads CATSRVRTGQFF. CDR3 DNA sequence: TGTGCCACCAGCAGAGTACGAACTGGACAGTTCTTC.

The rearrangement links TRBV28 to TRBJ2-3, with D possibly being TRBD1 or TRBD2 (5 bases each). Trimming took 2 bases from V and 9 from J, leaving 9 bases between them. The CDR3 sequence is 12 residues long. The germline gives CDR1 MDHEN, CDR2 SYDVKM. The CDR3, as DNA: TGTGCCAGCAGTTTACTGGGGGTAACGCAGTATTTT. It translates to CASSLLGVTQYF.

This clonotype came up many times. This chain connects TRBV6-1 to TRBJ1-6; D gene unclear. The CDR3 contains 13 residues. Trimming took 3 bases from V and 7 from J, leaving 7 bases between them. Germline V CDR1 and CDR2: MNHNS, SASEGT. Here the CDR3 reads CASSDSRNSPLHF. In DNA form, the CDR3 reads TGTGCCAGCAGTGACAGCCGCAATTCACCCCTCCACTTT.

This clonotype has a handful of counts. The chain is built from TRBV10-1 and TRBJ1-2; D not certain. The V gene lost 0 bases and the J gene lost 4 bases, with 9 bases spanning the gap. The CDR3 spans 14 residues. Germline CDR1 is WNHNN and CDR2 is SYGVQD (reference sequence). CDR3 in amino acids: CASSESGSTYGYTF. DNA of the CDR3: TGCGCCAGCAGTGAGTCTGGCAGTACCTATGGCTACACCTTC.

In its sample, this clonotype was seen a few times. The chain combines TRBV30 with TRBJ1-4; 8 bases are a match to TRBD1. The germline gives CDR1 GTSNPN, CDR2 SVGIG (reference sequence). The CDR3 consists of 14 residues. Trimming removed 1 base from V and 3 bases from J; junction bases left unmatched: 1. CDR3 in amino acids: CAWSDRGANEKLFF. Written as DNA, the CDR3 is TGTGCCTGGAGTGACAGGGGGGCTAATGAAAAACTGTTTTTT.

In this sample, this clonotype turned up a few times. The CDR3 region is CASSSGQGKWGQETQYF. The CDR3 bases are TGTGCCAGCAGTAGTGGACAGGGGAAGTGGGGCCAAGAGACCCAGTACTTC. The genes are TRBV27 and TRBJ2-5; 9 bases line up with TRBD1. Germline loops: CDR1 MNHEY, CDR2 SMNVEV (reference sequence). There are 17 residues in the CDR3. J gave up 1 base and V 5 bases, and 11 bases lay outside the gene matches.

The V gene is TRBV30, the J gene TRBJ1-1, with D maybe TRBD1 (5 bases). The germline gives CDR1 GTSNPN, CDR2 SVGIG (reference sequence). The CDR3 sequence is 13 residues long. V dropped 0 bases and J dropped 11 bases, with 16 bases sitting between them. DNA for the CDR3: TGTGCCTGGAGTGTAGTCGGGACCCCTCGGGCTTTCTTT. As protein: CAWSVVGTPRAFF. The full variable domain, completed using reference TRBV30 and TRBJ1-1, is SQTIHQWPATLVQPVGSPLSLECTVEGTSNPNLYWYRQAAGRGLQLLFYSVGIGQISSEVPQNLSASRPQDRQFILSSKKLLLSDSGFYLCAWSVVGTPRAFFGQGTRLTVV.

This clonotype was counted at least ten times. This sequence joins TRBV28 and TRBJ2-1, with 7 bases aligning to TRBD1. Per germline, CDR1 MDHEN and CDR2 SYDVKM. V shed 5 bases, J shed 3 bases, and the junction held 10 bases outside the gene matches. The CDR3 contains 16 residues. CDR3 DNA: TGTGCCAGCAGTGGAGGACAGGTTGAGGGCTACAATGAGCAGTTCTTC. Residues: CASSGGQVEGYNEQFF.

The chain recombines TRBV5-5 with TRBJ1-1, with unresolved D. Germline V gene sequence: CDR1 SGHKS, CDR2 YYEKEE (reference sequence). The CDR3 length is 13 residues. V dropped 7 bases and J dropped 5 bases, with 15 bases sitting between them. In nucleotides, the CDR3 is TGTGCCAGCGCGAGGACGGCTTTTACTGAAGCTTTCTTT. Its translation is CASARTAFTEAFF.

This clonotype was seen repeatedly, ten times or more. V usage is TRBV2 and J usage is TRBJ1-2, with 9 bases matching TRBD1. This CDR3 contains 14 residues. V gave up 6 bases and J gave up 4 bases; unmatched junction bases: 6. Per the germline V gene, CDR1 is SNHLY and CDR2 is FYNNEI. The CDR3: CASRQQGARYGYTF. The CDR3 region has the DNA TGTGCCAGCAGACAACAGGGGGCTCGCTATGGCTACACCTTC.

This clonotype was found many times. The genes are TRBV21-1 and TRBJ2-5; whether TRBD1, the table's D call, matches the DNA was not checked. TRBV21-1 is listed as a pseudogene. The CDR3 runs to 17 residues. CDR3 amino acids: CASSKVEDRAPGETQYF. CDR3 bases: TGTGCCAGCAGCAAAGTTGAGGACAGGGCCCCTGGAGAGACCCAGTACTTC.

This clonotype was seen a handful of times. V usage is TRBV3-1 and J usage is TRBJ2-5; 9 positions agree with TRBD1. This CDR3 is built from 13 residues. Trimming took 7 bases from V and 4 from J; bases not matched to a gene: 4. The germline CDR1 and CDR2 sequences are LGHDT and YNNKEL (reference sequence). Here the CDR3 DNA reads TGTGCCAGCACCACGACAGGGGGAGAGACCCAGTACTTC. Amino acids: CASTTTGGETQYF.